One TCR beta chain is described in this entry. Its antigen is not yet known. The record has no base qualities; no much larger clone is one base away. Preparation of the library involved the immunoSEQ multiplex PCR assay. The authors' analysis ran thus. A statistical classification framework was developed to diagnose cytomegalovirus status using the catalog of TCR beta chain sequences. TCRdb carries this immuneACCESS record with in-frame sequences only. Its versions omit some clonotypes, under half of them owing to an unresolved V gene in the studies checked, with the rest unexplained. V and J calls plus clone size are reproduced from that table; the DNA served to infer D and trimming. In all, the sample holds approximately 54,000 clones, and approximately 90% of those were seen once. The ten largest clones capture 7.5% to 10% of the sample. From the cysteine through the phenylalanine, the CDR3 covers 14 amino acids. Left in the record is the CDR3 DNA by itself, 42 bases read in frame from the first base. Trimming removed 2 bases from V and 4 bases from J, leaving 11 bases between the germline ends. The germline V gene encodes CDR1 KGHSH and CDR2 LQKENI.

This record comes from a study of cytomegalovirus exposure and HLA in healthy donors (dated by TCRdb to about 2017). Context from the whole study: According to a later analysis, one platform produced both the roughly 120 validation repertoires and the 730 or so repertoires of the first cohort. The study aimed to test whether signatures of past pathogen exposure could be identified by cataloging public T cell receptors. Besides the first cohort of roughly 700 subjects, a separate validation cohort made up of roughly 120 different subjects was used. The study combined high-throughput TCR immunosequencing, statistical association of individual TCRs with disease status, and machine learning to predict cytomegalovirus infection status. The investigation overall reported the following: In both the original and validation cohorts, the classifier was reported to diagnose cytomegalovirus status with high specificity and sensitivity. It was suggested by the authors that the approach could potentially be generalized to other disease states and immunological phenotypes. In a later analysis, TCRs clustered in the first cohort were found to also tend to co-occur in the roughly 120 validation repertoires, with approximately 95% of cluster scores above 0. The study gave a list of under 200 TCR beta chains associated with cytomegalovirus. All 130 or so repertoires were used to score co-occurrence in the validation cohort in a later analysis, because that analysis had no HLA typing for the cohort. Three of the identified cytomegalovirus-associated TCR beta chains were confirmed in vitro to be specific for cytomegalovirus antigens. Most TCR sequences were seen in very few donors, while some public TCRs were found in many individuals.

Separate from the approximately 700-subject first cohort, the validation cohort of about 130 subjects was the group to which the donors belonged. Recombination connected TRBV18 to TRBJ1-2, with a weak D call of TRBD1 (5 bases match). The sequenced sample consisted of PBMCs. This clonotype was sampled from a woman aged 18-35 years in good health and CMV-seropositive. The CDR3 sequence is CASSPTKGSYGYTF. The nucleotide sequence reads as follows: TGTGCCAGCTCACCAACAAAGGGGTCCTATGGCTACACCTTC.